This T cell receptor beta chain was recovered during a study of blood T cell repertoires in COVID-19 (dated by TCRdb to about 2020). For the wider study: Samples covering the acute and convalescent phases of COVID-19 were provided by collaborators in the United States, Italy and Spain. Deeply sampled blood TCRbeta repertoires from subjects exposed to, actively infected with, or recovered from COVID-19 were included in the dataset. The repertoires were released in a freely available public database intended as a resource for research on the immune response to SARS-CoV-2. Where available, HLA class I and class II types were taken from metadata supplied by the sample provider and were not determined by assay-based typing. The material from the prospective study consisted of cDNA or gDNA derived from T cells, B-cell-depleted T cells, or PBMCs. The samples were drawn from the first 160 participants of the ongoing ImmuneRACE study and from 1,200 or so subjects provided by 6 global collaborators. Sample metadata almost always included a de-identified subject ID, COVID-19 status, age in years and sex. Overall results and qualifications from the work: The amount of clinical and demographic metadata varied by source and participant and was provided uncurated.

Collaborating institutions collected whole blood in K2EDTA tubes following their own protocols. Collaborator samples were shipped for TCRbeta analysis as frozen whole blood, isolated PBMCs, or DNA extracted from either sample type. In the case of this clone: Its antigen specificity is not known. It has no much larger one-base neighbor in the sample; base qualities were not kept.

TCRbeta CDR3 regions were amplified from genomic DNA using the immunoSEQ Assay, a bias-controlled multiplex PCR. The published analysis was carried out like this. Within the assay, amplification of reference gene primers was used to estimate how many nucleated cells each sample contained. Sequence reads were collapsed and filtered to measure the absolute abundance of every unique TCRbeta CDR3 rearrangement. For each sample, productive Simpson clonality was calculated by taking the square root of Simpson's diversity index across productive rearrangements. TCRdb stores this immuneACCESS table with in-frame sequences only. Part of the clones is absent; in the studies checked, under half of the shortfall reflects unresolved V genes, and no reason is known for the rest. V, J and clone size reflect that table, while D and trimming were determined from the DNA. Counted in this sample were roughly 50,000 clones; roughly 88% of them appeared once. Around 50% of the sample rests with the top ten.

Measured from the cysteine to the phenylalanine, the CDR3 is 13 residues long. Here the CDR3 DNA is all that survives: 39 bases in frame from base 1. V lost 9 bases and J lost 0 bases; the stretch between them is 11 bases long. As encoded in the germline V gene, CDR1 is SNHLY while CDR2 is FYNNEI. This chain joins TRBV2 to TRBJ1-1; TRBD1 is a possible D gene, resting on 6 matching bases. The source material was peripheral blood. The TCR sequence derives from a man aged 65 to 85 with acute or convalescent COVID-19. For the CDR3, the sequence is CASNRVLNTEAFF. The DNA reads TGTGCCAGTAACAGGGTCTTGAACACTGAAGCTTTCTTT.